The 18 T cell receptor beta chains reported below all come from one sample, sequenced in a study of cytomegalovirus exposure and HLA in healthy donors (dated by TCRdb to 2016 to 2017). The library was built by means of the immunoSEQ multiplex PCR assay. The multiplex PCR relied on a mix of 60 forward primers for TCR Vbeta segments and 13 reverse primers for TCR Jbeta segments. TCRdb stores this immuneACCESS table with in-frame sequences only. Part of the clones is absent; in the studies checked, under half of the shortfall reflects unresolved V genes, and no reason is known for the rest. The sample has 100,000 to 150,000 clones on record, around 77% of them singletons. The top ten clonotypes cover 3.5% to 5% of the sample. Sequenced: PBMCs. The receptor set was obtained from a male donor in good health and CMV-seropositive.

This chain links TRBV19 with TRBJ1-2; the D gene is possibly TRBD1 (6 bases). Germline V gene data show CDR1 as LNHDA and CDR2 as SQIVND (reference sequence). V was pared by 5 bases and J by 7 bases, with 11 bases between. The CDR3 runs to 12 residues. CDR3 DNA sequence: TGTGCCAGTAGTGTACAGGGTAGTGGCTACACCTTC. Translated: CASSVQGSGYTF.

The CDR3, as DNA: TGTGCCAGCAGTTACGGGCTCAATTCTGGGGCCAACGTCCTGACTTTC. Protein product: CASSYGLNSGANVLTF. The rearrangement links TRBV6-5 to TRBJ2-6, with D unresolved. Deletions cut 2 bases from V and 1 base from J, with 9 bases between. The CDR3 extends over 16 amino acids. CDR1 and CDR2 (germline): MNHEY, SVGAGI.

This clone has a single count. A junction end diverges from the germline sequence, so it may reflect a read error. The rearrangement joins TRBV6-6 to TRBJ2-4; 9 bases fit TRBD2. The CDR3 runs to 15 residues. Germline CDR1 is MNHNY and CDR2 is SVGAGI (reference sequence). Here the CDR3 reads CASSSTGLAKNSQYF. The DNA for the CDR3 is TGTGCCAGCAGTTCAACGGGACTAGCCAAAAACAGTCAGTACTTC.

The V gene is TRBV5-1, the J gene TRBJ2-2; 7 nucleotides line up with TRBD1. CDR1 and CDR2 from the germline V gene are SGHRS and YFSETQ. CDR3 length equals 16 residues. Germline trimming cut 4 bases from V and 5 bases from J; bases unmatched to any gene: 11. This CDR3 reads CASSPGTVPGTGELFF. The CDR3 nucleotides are TGCGCCAGCAGCCCGGGGACAGTCCCGGGGACCGGGGAGCTGTTTTTT.

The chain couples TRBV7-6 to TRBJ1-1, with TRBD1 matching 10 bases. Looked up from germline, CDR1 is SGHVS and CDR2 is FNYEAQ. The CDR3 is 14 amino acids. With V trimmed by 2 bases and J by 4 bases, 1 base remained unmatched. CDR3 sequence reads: CASSLRTGGTEAFF. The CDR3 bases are TGTGCCAGCAGCTTAAGGACAGGGGGCACTGAAGCTTTCTTT.

CDR3 nucleotide sequence: TGTGCCAGCAGCTCCGGACTAGCGGGAGTCACCGGGGAGCTGTTTTTT. Its protein is CASSSGLAGVTGELFF. The genes are TRBV7-8 and TRBJ2-2; 13 bases match TRBD2. This CDR3 contains 16 residues. V lost 4 bases to trimming and J lost 4 bases; unmatched junction nucleotides: 3. Germline values: CDR1 SGHVS, CDR2 FQNEAQ. Complete variable domain (other parts from reference TRBV7-8 and TRBJ2-2): GAGVSQSPRYKVAKRGQDVALRCDPISGHVSLFWYQQALGQGPEFLTYFQNEAQLDKSGLPSDRFFAERPEGSVSTLKIQRTQQEDSAVYLCASSSGLAGVTGELFFGEGSRLTVL.

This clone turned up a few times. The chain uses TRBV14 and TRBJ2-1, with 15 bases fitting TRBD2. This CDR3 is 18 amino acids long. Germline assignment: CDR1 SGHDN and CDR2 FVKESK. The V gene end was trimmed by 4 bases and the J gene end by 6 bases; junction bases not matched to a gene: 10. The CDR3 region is CASSLDWTSGRVVNEQFF. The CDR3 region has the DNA TGTGCCAGCAGCCTCGATTGGACTAGCGGGAGGGTGGTCAATGAGCAGTTCTTC. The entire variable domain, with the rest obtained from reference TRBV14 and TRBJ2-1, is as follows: EAGVTQFPSHSVIEKGQTVTLRCDPISGHDNLYWYRRVMGKEIKFLLHFVKESKQDESGMPNNRFLAERTGGTYSTLKVQPAELEDSGVYFCASSLDWTSGRVVNEQFFGPGTRLTVL.

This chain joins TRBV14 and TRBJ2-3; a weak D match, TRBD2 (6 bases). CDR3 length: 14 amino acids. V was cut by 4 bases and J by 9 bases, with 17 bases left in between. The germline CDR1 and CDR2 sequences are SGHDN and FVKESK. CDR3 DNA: TGTGCCAGCAGCCCGGGACTGCCGGGGAGGACGCAGTATTTT. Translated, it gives CASSPGLPGRTQYF. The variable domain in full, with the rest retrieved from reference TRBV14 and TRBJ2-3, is EAGVTQFPSHSVIEKGQTVTLRCDPISGHDNLYWYRRVMGKEIKFLLHFVKESKQDESGMPNNRFLAERTGGTYSTLKVQPAELEDSGVYFCASSPGLPGRTQYFGPGTRLTVL.

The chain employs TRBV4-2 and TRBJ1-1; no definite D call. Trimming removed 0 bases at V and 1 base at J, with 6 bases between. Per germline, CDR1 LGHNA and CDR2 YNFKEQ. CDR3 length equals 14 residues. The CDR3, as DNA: TGTGCCAGCAGCCAAGATTTCGGGAACACTGAAGCTTTCTTT. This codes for CASSQDFGNTEAFF.

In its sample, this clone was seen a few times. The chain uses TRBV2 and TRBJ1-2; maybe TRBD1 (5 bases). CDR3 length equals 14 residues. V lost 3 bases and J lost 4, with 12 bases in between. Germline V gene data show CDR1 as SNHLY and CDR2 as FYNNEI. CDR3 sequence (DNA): TGTGCCAGCAGTGAGGTTACAGGTACCTATGGCTACACCTTC. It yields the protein CASSEVTGTYGYTF.

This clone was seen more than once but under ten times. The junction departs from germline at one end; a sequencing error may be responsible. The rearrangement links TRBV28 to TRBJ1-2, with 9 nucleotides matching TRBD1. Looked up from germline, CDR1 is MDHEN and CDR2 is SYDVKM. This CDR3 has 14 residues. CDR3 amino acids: CASTLVGQGFGYTF. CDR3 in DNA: TGTGCCAGCACTTTAGTAGGACAGGGGTTTGGCTACACCTTC.

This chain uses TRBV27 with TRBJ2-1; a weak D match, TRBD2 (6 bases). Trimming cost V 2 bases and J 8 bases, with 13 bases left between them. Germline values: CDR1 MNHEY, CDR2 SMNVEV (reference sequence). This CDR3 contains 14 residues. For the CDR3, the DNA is TGTGCCAGCAGTTTAATGGGGGAGGTCCATGAGCAGTTCTTC. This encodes CASSLMGEVHEQFF.

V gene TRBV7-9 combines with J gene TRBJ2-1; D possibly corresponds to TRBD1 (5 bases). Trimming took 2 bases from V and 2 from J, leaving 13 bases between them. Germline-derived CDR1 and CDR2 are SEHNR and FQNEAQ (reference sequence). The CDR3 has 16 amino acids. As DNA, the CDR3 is TGTGCCAGCAGCTTAAGGGGCGGAATCCCCTACAATGAGCAGTTCTTC. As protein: CASSLRGGIPYNEQFF.

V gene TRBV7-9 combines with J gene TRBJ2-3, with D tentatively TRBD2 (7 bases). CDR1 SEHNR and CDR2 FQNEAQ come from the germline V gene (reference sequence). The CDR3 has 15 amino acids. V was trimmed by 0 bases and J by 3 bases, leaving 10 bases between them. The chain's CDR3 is CASSLAGGRTDTQYF. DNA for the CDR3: TGTGCCAGCAGCTTAGCGGGGGGGCGTACAGATACGCAGTATTTT.

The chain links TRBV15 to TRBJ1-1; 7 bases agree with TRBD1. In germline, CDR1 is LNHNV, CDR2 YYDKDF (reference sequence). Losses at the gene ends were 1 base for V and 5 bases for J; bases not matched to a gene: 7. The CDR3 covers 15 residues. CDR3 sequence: CATSRARTGLTEAFF. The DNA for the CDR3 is TGTGCCACCAGCAGAGCTAGGACAGGATTAACTGAAGCTTTCTTT.

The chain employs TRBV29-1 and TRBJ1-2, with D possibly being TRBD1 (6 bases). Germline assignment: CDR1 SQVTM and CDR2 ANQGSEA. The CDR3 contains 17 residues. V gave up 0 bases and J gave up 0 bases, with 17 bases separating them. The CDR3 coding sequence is TGCAGCGTTGAAGATATTAGGGACATAGCAACTAACTATGGCTACACCTTC. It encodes CSVEDIRDIATNYGYTF.

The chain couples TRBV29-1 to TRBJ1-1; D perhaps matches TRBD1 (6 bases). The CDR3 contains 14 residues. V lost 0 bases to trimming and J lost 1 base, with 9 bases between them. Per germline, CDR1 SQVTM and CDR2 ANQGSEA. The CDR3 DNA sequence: TGCAGCGTTGAAGAGTACAGGGAGAACACTGAAGCTTTCTTT. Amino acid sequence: CSVEEYRENTEAFF.

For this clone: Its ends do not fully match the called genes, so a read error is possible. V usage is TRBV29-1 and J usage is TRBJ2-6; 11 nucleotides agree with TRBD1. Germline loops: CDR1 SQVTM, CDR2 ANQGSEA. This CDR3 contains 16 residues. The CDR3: CSVTGTGGPGANGLTF. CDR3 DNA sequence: TGCAGCGTAACCGGGACAGGGGGGCCTGGGGCCAACGGCCTGACTTTC.